A selection of T cell receptor beta chains follows, all from one sample in a study of radiation and T cells in renal cell carcinoma. The repertoire was sequenced with immunoSEQ multiplex PCR; TCRdb's copy has only in-frame clones and lacks some. The data contain 150,000 or so clones, 88% of them singletons. The sample here was blood, taken from a patient whose treatment included radiotherapy and nephrectomy. The receptors here all came from a woman aged 70-85 years with renal cell carcinoma. Each CDR3 is given with its conserved first and last residue. The D gene is left open where the match is weak.

D: TRBD1
V: TRBV28
J: TRBJ1-2
CDR3: CASSLTGTSYGYTF
DNA: TGTGCCAGCAGTCTGACAGGGACCTCCTATGGCTACACCTTC

D: NA
V: TRBV7-2
J: TRBJ1-1
CDR3: CASSLKGLAGNTEAFF
DNA: TGTGCCAGCAGCTTGAAGGGGTTGGCAGGGAACACTGAAGCTTTCTTT

D: NA
V: TRBV7-3
J: TRBJ1-5
CDR3: CASSPSPGSNQPQHF
DNA: TGTGCCAGCAGCCCATCTCCGGGGAGCAATCAGCCCCAGCATTTT

D: TRBD1
V: TRBV7-9
J: TRBJ1-5
CDR3: CASSLASGGQPQHF
DNA: TGTGCCAGCAGCTTAGCGTCAGGGGGTCAGCCCCAGCATTTT

D: TRBD2
V: TRBV29-1
J: TRBJ2-1
CDR3: CSDLRGGSSYNEQFF
DNA: TGCAGCGACCTCCGGGGGGGGAGCTCCTACAATGAGCAGTTCTTC

D: NA
V: TRBV14
J: TRBJ1-3
CDR3: CASSQVRNTIYF
DNA: TGTGCCAGCAGCCAAGTTAGGAACACCATATATTTT

D: TRBD2
V: TRBV7-8
J: TRBJ2-5
CDR3: CASSLGLAGEQETQYF
DNA: TGTGCCAGCAGCTTAGGTCTAGCGGGGGAGCAAGAGACCCAGTACTTC

D: TRBD1
V: TRBV19
J: TRBJ2-6
CDR3: CASTSDPRTGGVSGANVLTF
DNA: TGTGCCAGTACCTCAGACCCACGGACAGGGGGGGTATCTGGGGCCAACGTCCTGACTTTC

D: TRBD2
V: TRBV10-3
J: TRBJ2-3
CDR3: CAISRGGGTDTQYF
DNA: TGTGCCATCAGTCGGGGGGGCGGCACAGATACGCAGTATTTT

D: TRBD1
V: TRBV7-9
J: TRBJ1-2
CDR3: CASSLTGGDYGYTF
DNA: TGTGCCAGCAGCTTAACAGGGGGGGACTATGGCTACACCTTC

D: NA
V: TRBV14
J: TRBJ2-1
CDR3: CASSPSSRDEQFF
DNA: TGTGCCAGCAGCCCAAGTTCGAGGGATGAGCAGTTCTTC